This TCR beta chain is from a study of blood T cells in healthy people across ages. Those donating, healthy Caucasian individuals from Russia, were aged about 6 to 100. Each sample provided at least 5.5 micrograms of extracted total RNA. CDR1 SGHDN and CDR2 FVKESK come from the germline V gene. The CDR3 runs 17 residues. V shed 0 bases, J shed 7 bases, and the junction held 11 bases outside the gene matches. Through a sample-barcoded 5' primer and a J-beta primer mix, a second PCR was run for about 7 to 12 cycles. Each CDR3 protein gets one entry after TCRdb re-called the 5' RACE reads with MiXCR. The sample gives some 920,000 distinct CDR3 sequences, roughly 50% of which show up once; about a fifth is in the top ten.

This clonotype originated in a woman between 55 and 75 years old in good health. Sequencing used blood. The chain joins TRBV14 to TRBJ2-1; 8 bases fit TRBD2. This chain's CDR3 is CASSQDLGTRGMNEQFF. CDR3 nucleotide sequence: TGTGCCAGCAGCCAAGATTTGGGGACTAGAGGAATGAATGAGCAGTTCTTC.